The TCR beta chain described here comes from a study of blood T cells in healthy people across ages. The CDR3 covers 16 residues. The V gene end was trimmed by 6 bases and the J gene end by 9 bases; junction bases not matched to a gene: 14. The germline V gene encodes CDR1 MDHEN and CDR2 SYDVKM. The study drew donors from healthy Caucasian individuals in Russia aged roughly 6 to 90. Sample-barcoded 5' priming and a J-beta primer mix drove a second PCR of 7 to 11 cycles. TCRdb re-analysed the 5' RACE reads in MiXCR, keeping a single row per CDR3 protein. The repertoire consists of 1.5 million to 2 million distinct CDR3 sequences, with 28% occurring once and the leading ten covering 7.7%.

The source of this sequence is a woman in her thirties in good health. The sample taken for sequencing was blood. The V call is TRBV28, the J call TRBJ2-1; 10 bases fit TRBD2. The chain's CDR3 is CASSFRPAGGLVEQFF. Written as DNA, the CDR3 is TGTGCCAGCAGCTTCCGCCCAGCGGGGGGGCTTGTTGAGCAGTTCTTC.